This TCR beta chain was sequenced in a study of regulatory T cells in long-lasting Graves disease. Details on this clonotype: No antigen is known for it.

Findings and limits, study-wide: TRBV28, TRBJ1-2 and TRBJ2-5 were segments that persistent disease favored.

J gave up 7 bases and V 3 bases, and 8 bases lay outside the gene matches. The CDR3 consists of 14 residues. CDR1 KGHSH and CDR2 LQKENI come from the germline V gene. The time point was: newly diagnosed GD, antithyroid drugs for less than 3 months. Preparation of the TCR library used RNA extracted from PBMCs. Graves' disease diagnosis used American Thyroid Association guidelines. Researchers made TCR beta libraries by using iRepertoire HTBI primers and running Arm-PCR on CDR3 regions. One entry per CDR3 protein, called by TCRdb with MiXCR from the multiplex PCR reads. The sample yields hundreds of thousands of distinct CDR3 sequences, 15% to 20% seen once. Another study also made use of these data, one on T cells in Graves' hyperthyroidism and ophthalmopathy. That investigation notes: Researchers ran a first-round RT-PCR on the TCR CDR3 using the HTBI primer set. Ophthalmopathy, as predicted by the model, came a median 6.5 months after the prediction.

The gene calls are TRBV18 and TRBJ1-2; 7 bases are a match to TRBD1. The source material was peripheral blood mononuclear cells (PBMCs), sampled at new diagnosis, from a patient treated with antithyroid drugs. This TCR derives from a woman in her twenties or thirties with Graves disease. This chain's CDR3 is CASSPTGAPGGYTF. The CDR3 DNA reads as TGTGCCAGCTCACCCACAGGGGCCCCGGGTGGCTACACCTTC.